The 3 T cell receptor beta chains listed next were all sequenced from one sample in a study of OX40 agonist ivuxolimab in advanced cancers. Libraries were made using the immunoSEQ multiplex PCR assay. Here the immuneACCESS table is served through TCRdb, limited to in-frame sequences with V and J called. Missing clones are a known gap in these copies; in checked studies unresolved V genes cover under half, and the rest lacks a known reason. This sample lists tens of thousands of clones; about 92% were detected once. Of the sample, approximately 0.2% falls within the top ten clones. Material: CD4+ or CD8+ T cells sorted from blood, obtained in a trial of the OX40 agonist ivuxolimab. These receptors all come from an adult with an advanced solid tumor such as melanoma, head and neck, liver or kidney cancer.

The rearrangement links TRBV19 to TRBJ1-5, with D possibly matching TRBD1 (5 bases). CDR1 and CDR2 from the germline V gene are LNHDA and SQIVND (reference sequence). The CDR3 runs to 10 residues. V dropped 10 bases and J dropped 7 bases, with 8 bases sitting between them. The CDR3 DNA is TGTGCCATTGGGGGGCAGCCCCAGCATTTT. Protein product: CAIGGQPQHF.

V usage is TRBV28 and J usage is TRBJ2-7; 11 nucleotides align to TRBD1. V was clipped by 5 bases and J by 6 bases; unmatched bases: 9. The length of the CDR3 is 15 residues. CDR1 and CDR2 from the germline V gene are MDHEN and SYDVKM. CDR3 residues: CASSLMGQGGGEQYF. CDR3 bases: TGTGCCAGCAGTCTAATGGGACAGGGGGGAGGCGAGCAGTACTTC.

The chain combines TRBV28 with TRBJ2-2; D call uncertain. The V and J ends lost 3 bases and 7 bases respectively, with 3 bases between them. CDR1 is MDHEN, CDR2 SYDVKM, per germline. This CDR3 region has 11 residues. CDR3 loop: CASSFSGELFF. The CDR3 bases are TGTGCCAGCAGTTTTAGCGGGGAGCTGTTTTTT.